This entry is about one TCR beta chain. What it recognizes is unknown. Time point of the sample: after neoadjuvant nivolumab, at surgical resection. Germline CDR1 SGHDT, CDR2 YYEEEE. The V end was cut by 4 bases, the J end by 0 bases, with 13 bases between. This CDR3 is built from 15 residues. The sample comes from a study of neoadjuvant anti-PD-1 for oral cavity cancer. Across the study: Most patients had three to four biweekly doses of 3 mg/kg nivolumab before resection.

Most tumor samples had 4 to 6 ug input DNA in two replicates. This table comes from immunoSEQ multiplex PCR, and its TCRdb copy is limited to in-frame clones, with some not included. The data hold nearly 15,000 clones, with 35% to 50% observed a single time. Overall study results and limits: Larger post-treatment preexisting tumor clones tracked with greater tumor shrinkage.

The sequencing here drew on tumor tissue, taken after nivolumab (anti-PD-1) treatment. This receptor was identified in a person between 40 and 80 years old with oral cavity squamous cell carcinoma. This chain joins TRBV5-6 and TRBJ1-1, with a possible D match to TRBD1 (5 bases). The DNA of the CDR3 is TGTGCCAGCAGCAAAACCGGGACGGTGAACACTGAAGCTTTCTTT. This sequence encodes CASSKTGTVNTEAFF.